The clone carrying this T cell receptor beta chain was recorded only once. Its antigen remains unknown. These data come from a study of cytomegalovirus exposure and HLA in healthy donors. Amplification used 60 Vbeta primers and 13 Jbeta primers. Libraries were prepared by immunoSEQ multiplex PCR; TCRdb keeps only in-frame clonotypes and omits some of them. This table holds fewer than 200,000 clones, around four fifths found once. The CDR3 loop spans 16 amino acids. Trimming at V came to 4 bases and at J to 5 bases, leaving 8 bases not matched to a gene. The V gene's germline CDR1 is LGHNA and CDR2 YNFKEQ. Overall study findings and caveats: The likely explanation for a cluster of highly shared sequence variants was sequencing artifact. As was reported, the classifier diagnosed cytomegalovirus status with high specificity and sensitivity.

Material for sequencing was PBMCs. The rearrangement joins TRBV4-2 to TRBJ1-5; 10 bases agree with TRBD1. The sequence came from a man aged 45-60 years in good health and CMV-seronegative. CDR3 loop: CASSRRAGTGDQPQHF. The CDR3, as DNA: TGTGCCAGCAGCCGCCGAGCCGGGACAGGGGATCAGCCCCAGCATTTT.